The sequence of this TCR beta chain was determined in a study of CXCR3-negative and CXCR3-positive naive CD8 T cells. In the study overall: The libraries yielded roughly 150 million TRB reads, about 1.5 +/- 0.3 million each. General study findings and limits: Diversity was high in both naive subsets and much lower in memory cells. With respect to TRBV-TRBJ usage, naive CXCR3-negative and CXCR3-positive cells were similar; memory differed.

Sorting yielded triplicates of 300,000 cells for each CD8+ T cell subset. TRB cDNA libraries were made by UMI-labeled 5' RACE. TCRdb reprocessed the 5' RACE reads and stores each CDR3 protein as one record, lacking DNA. The listing records about 38,000 distinct CDR3 sequences. The length of the CDR3 is 16 residues. Germline CDR1 SEHNR, CDR2 FQNEAQ (reference sequence). On this clonotype: Antigen specificity is unknown.

The sequence derives from a human donor in good health. Some clones in this sample may be carry-over from other donors' samples. The source material was memory CD8+ T cells from blood. The J gene is TRBJ2-5, the V gene TRBV7-9; TCRdb's assignment of TRBD1 cannot be checked, as there is no DNA. The CDR3: CASSETPGQGAETQYF.